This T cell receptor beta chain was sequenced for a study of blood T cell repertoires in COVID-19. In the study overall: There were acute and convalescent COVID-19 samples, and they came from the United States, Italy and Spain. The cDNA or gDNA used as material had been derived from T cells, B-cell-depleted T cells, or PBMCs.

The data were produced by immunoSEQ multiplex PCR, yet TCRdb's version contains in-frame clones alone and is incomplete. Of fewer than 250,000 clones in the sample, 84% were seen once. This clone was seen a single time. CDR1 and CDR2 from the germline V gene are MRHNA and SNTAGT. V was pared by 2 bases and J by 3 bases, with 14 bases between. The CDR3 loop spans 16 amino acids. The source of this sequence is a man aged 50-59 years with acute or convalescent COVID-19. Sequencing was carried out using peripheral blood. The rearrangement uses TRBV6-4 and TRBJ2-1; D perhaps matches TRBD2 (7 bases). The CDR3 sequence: CASSDGKGGHYNEQFF. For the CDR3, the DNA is TGTGCCAGCAGTGACGGGAAGGGGGGGCACTACAATGAGCAGTTCTTC.